Listed below are T cell receptor beta chains from one sample, sequenced in a study of OX40 agonist ivuxolimab in advanced cancers. Data came from immunoSEQ multiplex PCR; TCRdb stores just in-frame clones and leaves some out. The table lists roughly 93,000 clones, roughly nine tenths of them singletons. Source: CD4+ or CD8+ T cells sorted from blood, taken in a trial of the OX40 agonist ivuxolimab. The receptor source for this set is an adult with an advanced solid tumor such as melanoma, head and neck, liver or kidney cancer. Both conserved end residues are part of each CDR3. A D gene is named only where the DNA matches it firmly. Where a row states a size, it is once, few, many or the class of an expanded clone; other rows omit it.

v_call	d_call	j_call	clone_size	cdr3_aa	cdr3_nt
TRBV5-1	TRBD1	TRBJ1-2	-	CASSLTGTDYGYTF	TGCGCCAGCAGCTTAACCGGGACAGACTATGGCTACACCTTC
TRBV4-1	TRBD2	TRBJ2-3	-	CASSVGLAANTDTQYF	TGCGCCAGCAGCGTAGGACTAGCCGCTAACACAGATACGCAGTATTTT
TRBV11-3	-	TRBJ2-5	-	CASSEPGIQETQYF	TGTGCCAGCAGCGAACCCGGGATTCAAGAGACCCAGTACTTC
TRBV2	TRBD2	TRBJ2-1	-	CATTSGSGNEQFF	TGTGCCACCACTAGCGGGAGTGGTAATGAGCAGTTCTTC
TRBV29-1	-	TRBJ2-6	-	CSVEDRRAGSSGANVLTF	TGCAGCGTTGAAGATCGTCGGGCGGGGAGCTCTGGGGCCAACGTCCTGACTTTC
TRBV7-2	TRBD2	TRBJ2-3	-	CASSPLAGVADTQYF	TGTGCCAGCAGCCCTTTAGCGGGAGTGGCAGATACGCAGTATTTT
TRBV18	-	TRBJ2-7	-	CASSPRVQEFYEQYF	TGTGCCAGCTCACCCCGGGTCCAAGAGTTTTACGAGCAGTACTTC
TRBV5-6	TRBD1	TRBJ2-3	-	CASSPGQVKHTQYF	TGTGCCAGCAGCCCCGGACAGGTAAAACATACGCAGTATTTT
TRBV27	TRBD1	TRBJ2-2	-	CASSSTGGPGELFF	TGTGCCAGCAGTTCGACAGGGGGCCCCGGGGAGCTGTTTTTT
TRBV29-1	-	TRBJ2-7	-	CSFQTVSYEQYF	TGCAGCTTTCAGACGGTTTCCTACGAGCAGTACTTC
TRBV7-9	TRBD2	TRBJ2-1	-	CASTGLAGRGGYNEQFF	TGTGCCAGCACCGGACTAGCGGGTCGAGGGGGGTACAATGAGCAGTTCTTC
TRBV25-1	-	TRBJ1-2	-	CASSQPTVAFGYTF	TGTGCCAGCAGCCAACCGACAGTAGCCTTTGGCTACACCTTC
TRBV19	TRBD2	TRBJ2-3	-	CASSTSSGRITSTDTQYF	TGTGCCAGTAGTACCAGTAGCGGGCGGATCACTAGCACAGATACGCAGTATTTT
TRBV4-1	TRBD2	TRBJ2-1	-	CASSPSLAGGPKPEQFF	TGCGCCAGCAGCCCCTCACTAGCGGGAGGGCCTAAACCTGAGCAGTTCTTC
TRBV10-3	TRBD2	TRBJ2-3	-	CAISELAGGTDTQYF	TGTGCCATCAGCGAACTAGCGGGAGGTACAGATACGCAGTATTTT
TRBV30	-	TRBJ1-3	-	CAWSRPKSSGNTIYF	TGTGCCTGGAGCAGACCCAAGAGCTCTGGAAACACCATATATTTT
TRBV29-1	-	TRBJ2-3	-	CSARDFTDTQYF	TGCAGCGCTCGGGACTTTACAGATACGCAGTATTTT
TRBV5-1	-	TRBJ1-5	few	CASSLDSNQPQHF	TGCGCCAGCAGCTTGGACAGCAATCAGCCCCAGCATTTT
TRBV5-1	-	TRBJ2-2	-	CASSLDRELFF	TGCGCCAGCAGCTTGGACCGGGAGCTGTTTTTT
TRBV5-1	TRBD1	TRBJ2-7	-	CASSFEPGQGREQYF	TGCGCCAGCAGCTTTGAACCGGGACAGGGGAGGGAGCAGTACTTC
TRBV10-2	TRBD1	TRBJ1-1	-	CASSAQGYTEAFF	TGCGCCAGCAGTGCACAGGGGTACACTGAAGCTTTCTTT
TRBV6-6	-	TRBJ1-4	-	CATLWEGGGEKLFF	TGTGCCACCCTATGGGAAGGGGGTGGTGAAAAACTGTTTTTT
TRBV10-3	TRBD1	TRBJ2-2	once	CATGTGEVGELFF	TGTGCCACCGGGACAGGGGAGGTCGGGGAGCTGTTTTTT
TRBV28	-	TRBJ1-6	-	CASSFSSPLHF	TGTGCCAGCAGTTTCAGCTCACCCCTCCACTTT
TRBV28	-	TRBJ2-3	-	CASSPRDTYTDTQYF	TGTGCCAGCAGCCCCAGGGACACTTACACAGATACGCAGTATTTT
TRBV5-1	TRBD2	TRBJ2-1	few	CASSSSGTSGSFSYNEQFF	TGCGCCAGCAGCTCCTCCGGGACTAGCGGGAGTTTCTCCTACAATGAGCAGTTCTTC
TRBV6-5	-	TRBJ1-5	-	CASSKDRSNQPQHF	TGTGCCAGCAGTAAAGACAGAAGTAATCAGCCCCAGCATTTT
TRBV18	TRBD2	TRBJ2-1	-	CASSPRLAGQGSSSEQFF	TGTGCCAGCTCACCACGACTAGCGGGACAGGGAAGCTCATCTGAGCAGTTCTTC
TRBV4-2	-	TRBJ2-7	once	CASSQELAGTPSYEQYF	TGTGCCAGCAGCCAAGAGTTGGCGGGAACCCCCTCCTACGAGCAGTACTTC
TRBV4-2	-	TRBJ1-4	-	CASSQEYTVKKLFF	TGTGCCAGCAGCCAAGAGTACACAGTAAAAAAACTGTTTTTT
TRBV21-1	-	TRBJ1-5	-	CASRRQISNQPQHF	TGTGCCAGTCGAAGACAAATAAGCAATCAGCCCCAGCATTTT
TRBV5-1	-	TRBJ2-1	-	CASSLGVRRGEQFF	TGCGCCAGCAGCTTGGGCGTCAGGCGAGGTGAGCAGTTCTTC
TRBV6-1	-	TRBJ1-1	-	CASSYALGAFF	TGTGCCAGCAGTTACGCTCTGGGAGCTTTCTTT
TRBV21-1	-	TRBJ1-3	-	CASSKGGASGNTIYF	TGTGCCAGCAGCAAAGGAGGAGCCTCTGGAAACACCATATATTTT
TRBV29-1	-	TRBJ2-1	-	CSVEGRLESYNEQFF	TGCAGCGTTGAAGGGAGACTGGAGTCCTACAATGAGCAGTTCTTC
TRBV2	-	TRBJ2-3	-	CATKPYGDTQYF	TGTGCCACCAAGCCCTACGGAGATACGCAGTATTTT
TRBV2	TRBD1	TRBJ1-4	once	CASRGQGASEKLFF	TGTGCCAGCAGAGGACAGGGGGCGAGTGAAAAACTGTTTTTT
TRBV27	-	TRBJ2-2	-	CASSFWGEGELFF	TGTGCCAGCAGTTTCTGGGGGGAAGGGGAGCTGTTTTTT
TRBV6-1	TRBD2	TRBJ2-5	-	CASSGGRGAERETQYF	TGTGCCAGCAGTGGGGGGCGGGGGGCGGAGAGAGAGACCCAGTACTTC
TRBV7-9	-	TRBJ1-4	-	CASSLLVREKLFF	TGTGCCAGCAGTTTGCTGGTTAGGGAAAAACTGTTTTTT
TRBV25-1	-	TRBJ1-5	-	CASTREGSNQPQHF	TGTGCCAGCACCAGAGAGGGGAGCAATCAGCCCCAGCATTTT
TRBV5-6	TRBD1	TRBJ2-1	-	CASTHTPGQGVGNEQFF	TGTGCCAGCACCCACACCCCGGGACAGGGGGTTGGAAATGAGCAGTTCTTC
TRBV7-9	TRBD2	TRBJ2-2	-	CASSPGTSGTGELFF	TGTGCCAGCAGCCCAGGGACTAGCGGCACCGGGGAGCTGTTTTTT
TRBV6-4	-	TRBJ1-1	-	CASSEWGGSTEAFF	TGTGCCAGCAGTGAATGGGGAGGGAGCACTGAAGCTTTCTTT
TRBV7-9	-	TRBJ2-1	-	CASKRAGGSNEQFF	TGTGCCAGCAAGCGGGCAGGGGGTTCGAATGAGCAGTTCTTC
TRBV30	-	TRBJ2-4	once	CAWGGQRSIAKNIQYF	TGTGCCTGGGGGGGGCAGCGGAGCATAGCCAAAAACATTCAGTACTTC
TRBV28	-	TRBJ1-5	-	CASSPSGGNQPQHF	TGTGCCAGCAGTCCGTCGGGAGGCAATCAGCCCCAGCATTTT
TRBV10-3	-	TRBJ2-5	-	CAISDPFKGGETQYF	TGTGCCATCAGTGACCCTTTCAAGGGGGGGGAGACCCAGTACTTC
TRBV28	TRBD2	TRBJ2-1	-	CASSPRLAGPLGEQFF	TGTGCCAGCAGTCCCCGACTAGCGGGTCCCCTGGGTGAGCAGTTCTTC
TRBV10-1	TRBD1	TRBJ2-7	-	CASSESKVQGDNEQYF	TGCGCCAGCAGTGAGTCCAAGGTGCAGGGGGATAACGAGCAGTACTTC
TRBV2	TRBD1	TRBJ1-4	-	CASSRTGTGGEKLFF	TGTGCCAGCAGTCGAACCGGGACAGGGGGCGAAAAACTGTTTTTT
TRBV6-5	-	TRBJ2-1	-	CASSYWRSSYNEQFF	TGTGCCAGCAGTTACTGGCGCAGCTCCTACAATGAGCAGTTCTTC
TRBV27	TRBD1	TRBJ1-2	once	CASSSPGGNGYTF	TGTGCCAGCAGTTCCCCAGGGGGGAACGGCTACACCTTC
TRBV5-6	-	TRBJ2-5	-	CASSLGLKETQYF	TGTGCCAGCAGCTTGGGGCTGAAGGAGACCCAGTACTTC
TRBV28	-	TRBJ1-2	-	CASTSGGGNINGYTF	TGTGCCAGCACCTCCGGGGGAGGGAACATAAATGGCTACACCTTC
TRBV6-5	-	TRBJ2-3	-	CASSRRGEGTDTQYF	TGTGCCAGCAGTCGTCGGGGAGAGGGCACAGATACGCAGTATTTT
TRBV28	TRBD2	TRBJ2-7	-	CASKTRTSGRYEQYF	TGTGCCAGCAAAACCCGGACTAGCGGGAGGTACGAGCAGTACTTC
TRBV7-9	-	TRBJ1-2	-	CASSPDGRGGYTF	TGTGCCAGCAGCCCGGACGGTCGCGGGGGCTACACCTTC
TRBV9	TRBD1	TRBJ2-5	-	CASSVRGGQVGLLQETQYF	TGTGCCAGCAGCGTGAGAGGGGGACAGGTCGGACTACTCCAAGAGACCCAGTACTTC
TRBV5-1	-	TRBJ1-1	once	CASSLGQYPAEAFF	TGCGCCAGCAGCTTGGGACAGTACCCCGCTGAAGCTTTCTTT